Listed below are T cell receptor beta chains from one sample, sequenced in a study of shared clonotypes between healthy human individuals. Sequenced by immunoSEQ multiplex PCR; TCRdb stores in-frame clones only, minus some. In the table there are some 2.1 million clones, approximately 94% of which are singletons. Sequenced: naive CD8+ T cells sorted from blood. The receptors here all came from a man between 18 and 35 years old in good health. Each CDR3 is given with its conserved first and last residue. A D gene is named only where the DNA matches it firmly. Size is stated for part of the rows, as once, few or many counts, or as a class when the clone is expanded.

v_call: TRBV6-5
d_call: TRBD2
j_call: TRBJ2-2
clone_size: .
cdr3_nt: TGTGCCAGCAGGTCGACTAGCGAAAACACCGGGGAGCTGTTTTTT
cdr3_aa: CASRSTSENTGELFF

v_call: TRBV25-1
d_call: .
j_call: TRBJ1-4
clone_size: .
cdr3_nt: TGTGCCAGCAGTGAGTCCGGGTCTAATGAAAAACTGTTTTTT
cdr3_aa: CASSESGSNEKLFF

v_call: TRBV13
d_call: .
j_call: TRBJ2-1
clone_size: .
cdr3_nt: TGTGCCAGCAGCTTACGGGGGTACAATGAGCAGTTCTTC
cdr3_aa: CASSLRGYNEQFF

v_call: TRBV6-5
d_call: TRBD1
j_call: TRBJ1-6
clone_size: once
cdr3_nt: TGTGCCAGCAGTTATGGCTCAGGGGGGAATTCACCCCTCCACTTT
cdr3_aa: CASSYGSGGNSPLHF

v_call: TRBV19
d_call: .
j_call: TRBJ2-1
clone_size: .
cdr3_nt: TGTGCCAGTACCACTAACCATTACGGTGATGAGCAGTTCTTC
cdr3_aa: CASTTNHYGDEQFF

v_call: TRBV30
d_call: TRBD1
j_call: TRBJ1-6
clone_size: .
cdr3_nt: TGTGCCTGGAGTGCCGGACAGGGACTAAATTCACCCCTCCACTTT
cdr3_aa: CAWSAGQGLNSPLHF

v_call: TRBV11-2
d_call: .
j_call: TRBJ2-7
clone_size: .
cdr3_nt: TGTGCCAGCAGCCCAACCACCTACGAGCAGTACTTC
cdr3_aa: CASSPTTYEQYF

v_call: TRBV5-1
d_call: .
j_call: TRBJ2-5
clone_size: .
cdr3_nt: TGCGCCAGCAGCTCCCTAAGGCCGGCGGGGGACAGTGAAGAGACCCAGTACTTC
cdr3_aa: CASSSLRPAGDSEETQYF

v_call: TRBV6-1
d_call: TRBD2
j_call: TRBJ2-7
clone_size: .
cdr3_nt: TGTGCCAGCAGACCTGACCCGGGACTAGGGCTCGAGCAGTACTTC
cdr3_aa: CASRPDPGLGLEQYF

v_call: TRBV19
d_call: TRBD1
j_call: TRBJ1-1
clone_size: few
cdr3_nt: TGTGCCAGTGGGAGAACAGGGGCCAACACTGAAGCTTTCTTT
cdr3_aa: CASGRTGANTEAFF